The sequence of this TCR beta chain was determined in a study of cytotoxic CD8 clonotypes in ibrutinib-treated CLL. Across the study: Averaging across samples gave approximately 270,000 productive templates and roughly 100,000 productive rearrangements. Study-level findings and limits: Clonality showed a rise at ibrutinib response that reversed toward baseline at progression. Contraction or stability on treatment was seen for public clonotypes, which were uncommon.

Depths of 1 in 200,000 to 1 in 1 million T cells were the sequencing target. Libraries were prepared by immunoSEQ multiplex PCR; TCRdb keeps only in-frame clonotypes and omits some of them. This table holds approximately 100,000 clones, 75% to 80% found once. V lost 1 base, J lost 6 bases, and 10 bases lay in between. The germline V gene encodes CDR1 SGHTA and CDR2 FQGNSA. This CDR3 contains 13 residues. As for this clone: Its antigen is currently unknown.

The TCR comes from a human donor with chronic lymphocytic leukemia. The chain combines TRBV7-2 with TRBJ2-7, with a possible D match to TRBD1 (6 bases). The sample consisted of PBMCs, taken after 24 months of ibrutinib treatment. The CDR3 reads CASSLVRGAEQYF. CDR3 bases: TGTGCCAGCAGCTTAGTCAGGGGCGCCGAGCAGTACTTC.